This record covers a single TCR beta chain. Its antigen is unidentified. Distinct nucleotide sequences in the sample also encode this CDR3. This CDR3 comprises 14 residues. Germline CDR1 reads MNHEY; CDR2 reads SMNVEV (reference sequence). Germline trimming cut 2 bases from V and 3 bases from J; bases unmatched to any gene: 0. These data originate in a study of shared clonotypes between healthy human individuals. Broader study findings: With four donors compared, 4% to 5.5% of naive CD4 clonotypes were shared. Estimated clonotype richness was generally higher in naive than memory subsets.

Only in-frame clones appear in the TCRdb table, and some are missing; sequencing was by immunoSEQ multiplex PCR. The repertoire holds about 800,000 clones, with 90% to 98% as singletons. CD8 cells classed as naive were CD45RO-negative and positively selected for CCR7, excluding terminally differentiated effector memory CD45RA+ cells. Those who donated were healthy HIV-negative adults, with no recent acute infections or vaccinations reported. The material sequenced was naive CD8+ T cells sorted from blood. The TCR sequence derives from a man between 25 and 39 years old in good health. V and J are TRBV27 and TRBJ2-7; 11 positions match TRBD2. The CDR3 protein is CASSLGTSGYEQYF. For the CDR3, the DNA is TGTGCCAGCAGTTTAGGGACTAGCGGCTACGAGCAGTACTTC.